The subject of this entry is one T cell receptor beta chain. The antigen is undetermined. Produced via immunoSEQ multiplex PCR; TCRdb's table is partial and in-frame only. The sample yields 85,000 to 100,000 clones, just under 95% seen once. This specimen belongs to a study of OX40 agonist ivuxolimab in advanced cancers. The wider study: In this cohort, patients received ivuxolimab, an agonistic anti-OX40 (CD134) antibody.

Study outcomes and limitations: Not determined was the antigen specificity of the expanded peripheral T cells.

Blood sampling was done at baseline, cycle 4 day 1, and cycle 7 day 1. CDR1 and CDR2 (germline): LNHNV, YYDKDF (reference sequence). Trimming pared 1 base from V and 2 bases from J, leaving 15 bases between. This CDR3 has 17 residues. Specimen: CD4+ or CD8+ T cells sorted from blood, collected in a trial of the OX40 agonist ivuxolimab. V is TRBV15 and J is TRBJ1-5; D is perhaps TRBD1 (6 bases). The TCR comes from an adult with an advanced solid tumor such as melanoma, head and neck, liver or kidney cancer. The CDR3 DNA follows: TGTGCCACCAGCAGAGGTCACACAGGGTCGGGCAATCAGCCCCAGCATTTT. Protein product: CATSRGHTGSGNQPQHF. Based on the CDR3 plus reference TRBV15 and TRBJ1-5, the full variable domain is DAMVIQNPRYQVTQFGKPVTLSCSQTLNHNVMYWYQQKSSQAPKLLFHYYDKDFNNEADTPDNFQSRRPNTSFCFLDIRSPGLGDTAMYLCATSRGHTGSGNQPQHFGDGTRLSIL.